Listed below are T cell receptor beta chains from one sample, sequenced in a study of glioma-infiltrating T cells after dendritic cell vaccination. Sequenced by immunoSEQ multiplex PCR; TCRdb stores in-frame clones only, minus some. The sample has more than 85,000 clones, about 85% seen once. The sequencing used blood, collected before dendritic cell vaccination. The receptors come from a human donor with glioblastoma. CDR3s include the opening cysteine and the closing phenylalanine or tryptophan. A D gene is named only where the DNA matches it firmly.

v_call	d_call	j_call	cdr3_length	cdr3_aa	cdr3_nt
TRBV5-1	NA	TRBJ1-1	14	CAIKQGPMNTEAFF	TGCGCTATCAAACAGGGCCCGATGAACACTGAAGCTTTCTTT
TRBV29-1	TRBD1	TRBJ1-6	15	CSGVYQTGGGSPLHF	TGCAGCGGAGTATACCAGACAGGGGGCGGTTCACCCCTCCACTTT
TRBV5-4	TRBD2	TRBJ2-7	15	CASSLRTSGSYEQYF	TGTGCCAGCAGCTTGCGGACTAGCGGTTCCTACGAGCAGTACTTC
TRBV29-1	TRBD1	TRBJ1-1	14	CSVEETAGGTEAFF	TGCAGCGTTGAAGAGACGGCAGGGGGCACTGAAGCTTTCTTT
TRBV6-1	NA	TRBJ1-5	14	CASSELGRNQPQHF	TGTGCCAGCAGTGAACTCGGGAGAAATCAGCCCCAGCATTTT
TRBV7-2	NA	TRBJ2-5	14	CASSPNVGLTGQYF	TGTGCCAGCAGCCCAAACGTAGGACTTACCGGGCAGTACTTC
TRBV5-1	NA	TRBJ1-5	16	CASKNREGWSNQPQHF	TGCGCCAGCAAAAACCGGGAGGGTTGGAGCAATCAGCCCCAGCATTTT
TRBV21-1	NA	TRBJ2-7	16	CASSRRGLAGSDEQYF	TGTGCCAGCAGCCGACGGGGACTAGCGGGCAGCGACGAGCAGTACTTC
TRBV7-2	NA	TRBJ2-2	14	CASSLRAGTGELFF	TGTGCCAGCAGCTTAAGAGCGGGCACCGGGGAGCTGTTTTTT
TRBV11-2	NA	TRBJ2-1	15	CASSLSGGATHEQFF	TGTGCCAGCAGCTTAAGTGGGGGCGCTACCCATGAGCAGTTCTTC
TRBV4-1	NA	TRBJ2-3	12	CASSQDRDTQYF	TGCGCCAGCAGCCAAGACCGAGATACGCAGTATTTT
TRBV5-4	NA	TRBJ2-1	17	CASSLKLAVSSYNEQFF	TGTGCCAGCAGCTTGAAATTAGCGGTCTCCTCCTACAATGAGCAGTTCTTC
TRBV6-1	NA	TRBJ1-2	13	CASSRGVDYGYTF	TGTGCCAGCAGCCGGGGAGTGGACTATGGCTACACCTTC
TRBV7-2	NA	TRBJ2-7	13	CASRFRVGYEQYF	TGTGCCAGCAGGTTCAGGGTGGGCTACGAGCAGTACTTC
TRBV29-1	NA	TRBJ2-7	12	CSVRDSSYEQYF	TGCAGCGTCCGGGACTCTTCCTACGAGCAGTACTTC
TRBV7-9	NA	TRBJ2-7	14	CASSLGRGEREQYF	TGTGCCAGCAGCTTGGGCAGGGGGGAGCGCGAGCAGTACTTC